This is a list of T cell receptor beta chains from one sample in a study of T-cell memory formation after mild COVID-19. One entry per CDR3 protein, called by TCRdb with MiXCR from the 5' RACE reads. This repertoire shows around 200,000 distinct CDR3 sequences, roughly a fifth found once; its top ten account for roughly 23%. The sequencing input was PBMCs or a T cell subset sorted from them (not recorded which). All receptors derive from an adult woman who had mild COVID-19 (a few samples of this study predate the infection). Cell type and time point are not known. The CDR3 runs from the conserved cysteine through the conserved F or W. D genes are given only for firm matches. The size of a clone is reported for some rows only, either as once, few or many, or as a class for expanded clones.

j_call,d_call,v_call,clone_size,cdr3_nt,cdr3_aa
TRBJ2-3,NA,TRBV2,NA,TGTGCCAGCAGTGAAGCGGGGGGTGGTACAGATACGCAGTATTTT,CASSEAGGGTDTQYF
TRBJ2-2,NA,TRBV2,NA,TGTGCCAGCAGTGGCGACAGGCGGCCCGGGGAGCTGTTTTTT,CASSGDRRPGELFF
TRBJ2-6,NA,TRBV30,few,TGTGCCTGGAGTGTAGGGTCTGGGGCCAACGTCCTGACTTTC,CAWSVGSGANVLTF
TRBJ2-1,NA,TRBV5-1,NA,TGCGCCAGCAGCTTGGGGGTTAACCCAAATGAGCAGTTCTTC,CASSLGVNPNEQFF
TRBJ1-5,NA,TRBV12-3/TRBV12-4,few,TGTGCCAGCAGTGACAGCGACGGAGGCAATCAGCCCCAGCATTTT,CASSDSDGGNQPQHF
TRBJ1-4,NA,TRBV4-1,NA,TGCGCCAGCAGCCAAGACGACGAGTGGGGCGAAAAACTGTTTTTT,CASSQDDEWGEKLFF
TRBJ2-7,NA,TRBV4-1,NA,TGCGCCAGCAGCCCAGGGACAAGGCTGTCCGAGCAGTACTTC,CASSPGTRLSEQYF
TRBJ2-1,TRBD2,TRBV5-1,NA,TGCGCCAGCAGCTCGCGGGGAGCGGGGGGTGAGCAGTTCTTC,CASSSRGAGGEQFF
TRBJ1-1,NA,TRBV4-1,NA,TGCGCCAGCAGCCAAACCCCGGGGGGCTTCGCTGAAGCTTTCTTT,CASSQTPGGFAEAFF
TRBJ1-1,NA,TRBV2,NA,TGTGCCCAGCAGACAGACAAAGCTATGAACACTGAAGCTTTCTTT,CAQQTDKAMNTEAFF
TRBJ2-1,NA,TRBV3-1,few,TGTGCCAGCAGCCCGCTCCCCGGCAATGAGCAGTTCTTC,CASSPLPGNEQFF
TRBJ1-5,NA,TRBV4-1,NA,TGCGCCAGCAGCCGTGAGACAGAGCTCAATCAGCCCCAGCATTTT,CASSRETELNQPQHF
TRBJ1-1,NA,TRBV24-1,few,TGTGCCACCAGACATAACACTGAAGCTTTCTTT,CATRHNTEAFF
TRBJ1-1,NA,TRBV20-1,many,TGCAGTGCTCTACAGGACAGGAACACTGAAGCTTTCTTT,CSALQDRNTEAFF
TRBJ2-7,NA,TRBV7-9,NA,TGTGCCAGCAGCAAGGGTGAAGCCATCTACGAGCAGTACTTC,CASSKGEAIYEQYF
TRBJ2-3,NA,TRBV9,few,TGTGCCAGCAGCGGGCCGTTAACGGAGCCCTCTAGCACAGATACGCAGTATTTT,CASSGPLTEPSSTDTQYF
TRBJ2-3,TRBD2,TRBV4-1,few,TGCGCCAGCAGCCCTAGCGGGGGGGCCGCGGTAGATACGCAGTATTTT,CASSPSGGAAVDTQYF
TRBJ1-1,NA,TRBV7-8,NA,TGTGCCAGCAGCTCTATGGGGCCTAGCACTGAAGCTTTCTTT,CASSSMGPSTEAFF
TRBJ2-1,NA,TRBV5-1,few,TGCGCCAGCAGTGACGGGAGAGGGTCCTACAATGAGCAGTTCTTC,CASSDGRGSYNEQFF
TRBJ2-2,NA,TRBV7-2,NA,TGTGCCAGCAGCCATTATCACTCAAACACCGGGGAGCTGTTTTTT,CASSHYHSNTGELFF
TRBJ2-7,TRBD2,TRBV4-1,few,TGCGCCAGCAGCCAAGAGGCTAGAAGCGGGGCCTACGAGCAGTACTTC,CASSQEARSGAYEQYF
TRBJ1-5,TRBD1,TRBV12-3/TRBV12-4,few,TGTGCCACCCGGGACAGGCGGTATAGCAATCAGCCCCAGCATTTT,CATRDRRYSNQPQHF
TRBJ2-7,NA,TRBV6-5,few,TGTGCCAGCAGTCCCGGGCAGGCCCCCGACTACGAGCAGTACTTC,CASSPGQAPDYEQYF
TRBJ2-2,NA,TRBV7-8,few,TGTGCCAGCAGCTTAACCCTGCCGACCGGGGAGCTGTTTTTT,CASSLTLPTGELFF
TRBJ2-3,NA,TRBV2,NA,TGTGCCATCCACACGGCAGTCACAGATACGCAGTATTTT,CAIHTAVTDTQYF
TRBJ2-5,NA,TRBV4-2,NA,TGTGCCAGCAGCCAACGAGAGACCCAGTACTTC,CASSQRETQYF
TRBJ2-2,NA,TRBV5-4,NA,TGTGCCAGCAGCCGGGGGTACGGGGAGCTGTTTTTT,CASSRGYGELFF
TRBJ1-6,NA,TRBV12-3/TRBV12-4,NA,TGTGCCAGCAGTTTCGACTACAGCTCACCCCTCCACTTT,CASSFDYSSPLHF